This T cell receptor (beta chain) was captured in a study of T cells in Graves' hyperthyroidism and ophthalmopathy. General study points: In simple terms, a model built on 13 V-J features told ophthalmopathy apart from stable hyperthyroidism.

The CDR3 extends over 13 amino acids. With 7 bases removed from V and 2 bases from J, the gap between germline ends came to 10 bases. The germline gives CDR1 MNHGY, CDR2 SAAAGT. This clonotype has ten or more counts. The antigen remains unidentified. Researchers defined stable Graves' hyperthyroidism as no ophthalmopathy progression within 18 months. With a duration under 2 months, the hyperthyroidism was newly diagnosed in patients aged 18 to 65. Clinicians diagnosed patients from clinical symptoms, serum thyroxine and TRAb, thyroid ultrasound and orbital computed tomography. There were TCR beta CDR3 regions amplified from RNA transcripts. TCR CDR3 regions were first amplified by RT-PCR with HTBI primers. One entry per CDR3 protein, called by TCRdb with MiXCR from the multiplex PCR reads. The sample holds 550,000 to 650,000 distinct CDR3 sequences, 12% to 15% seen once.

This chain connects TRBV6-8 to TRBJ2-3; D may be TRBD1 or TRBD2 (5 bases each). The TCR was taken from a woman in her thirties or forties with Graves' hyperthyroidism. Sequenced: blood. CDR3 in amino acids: CASKYGATDTQYF. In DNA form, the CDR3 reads TGTGCCAGCAAATACGGGGCCACAGATACGCAGTATTTT.